These 16 T cell receptor beta chains originate from one sample sequenced in a study of blood T cell repertoires in COVID-19. The data were produced by immunoSEQ multiplex PCR, yet TCRdb's version contains in-frame clones alone and is incomplete. The table shows more than 110,000 clones, with around 86% occurring only once. What was sequenced was peripheral blood. All receptors come from an elderly woman with acute or convalescent COVID-19.

CDR3 sequence (DNA): TGTGCCACCAGTGATTTTCCGGGACAGGGTGGGAACACCATATATTTT. This sequence encodes CATSDFPGQGGNTIYF. This rearrangement joins TRBV24-1 to TRBJ1-3, with 9 bases identical to TRBD1. The CDR3 has 16 residues. Unmatched junction bases numbered 7, after V lost 1 base and J lost 7 bases. Germline V CDR1 and CDR2: KGHDR, SFDVKD.

This chain joins TRBV9 and TRBJ2-3, with 7 bases aligning to TRBD2. The V and J ends lost 2 bases and 4 bases, in that order; junction bases with no gene match: 4. The CDR3 is 14 amino acids. The germline V gene encodes CDR1 SGDLS and CDR2 YYNGEE. The chain's CDR3 is CASSVGGKPDTQYF. Written as DNA, the CDR3 is TGTGCCAGCAGCGTGGGAGGGAAGCCAGATACGCAGTATTTT.

J is TRBJ2-7 and V is TRBV7-2, with 8 positions matching TRBD2. CDR1 is SGHTA, CDR2 FQGNSA, per germline. The V gene end was trimmed by 3 bases and the J gene end by 2 bases; junction bases not matched to a gene: 9. The CDR3 is 16 residues long. The CDR3 DNA follows: TGTGCCAGCAGCTTCATTGCAATAGCGGGAACCTACGAGCAGTACTTC. This encodes CASSFIAIAGTYEQYF.

This clone has more than one count but fewer than ten. V is TRBV20-1 and J is TRBJ2-1; D remains ambiguous. The CDR3 length is 11 residues. Germline V CDR1 and CDR2: DFQATT, SNEGSKA (reference sequence). The V and J ends lost 3 bases and 4 bases respectively, with 4 bases between them. The CDR3 here is CSASPYNEQFF. As DNA, the CDR3 is TGCAGTGCTAGCCCGTACAATGAGCAGTTCTTC.

This sequence joins TRBV29-1 and TRBJ2-1, with a possible D match to TRBD2 (6 bases). Trimming took off 0 bases at V and 0 bases at J, with 9 bases between the two ends. Germline values: CDR1 SQVTM, CDR2 ANQGSEA. The CDR3 is 15 residues long. The CDR3 spells CSVEEAGNSYNEQFF. The CDR3 DNA follows: TGCAGCGTTGAAGAGGCGGGAAACTCCTACAATGAGCAGTTCTTC.

The J gene is TRBJ2-5, the V gene TRBV3-1 (or the pseudogene TRBV3-2); 8 bases agree with TRBD2. V trimming: 3 bases; J trimming: 5 bases; junction bases outside the gene matches: 11. The CDR3 contains 16 residues. Germline lookup yields CDR1 LGHDT and CDR2 YNNKEL (reference sequence). CDR3 DNA: TGTGCCAGCAGCCAGGGGTCTTGGACTAGCTGGGAGACCCAGTACTTC. It translates to CASSQGSWTSWETQYF.

The genes are TRBV27 and TRBJ2-7, with D perhaps TRBD2 (6 bases). The germline CDR1 and CDR2 sequences are MNHEY and SMNVEV (reference sequence). Between the trimmed V and J ends, which lost 4 bases and 0 bases, there was a span of 7 bases. The CDR3 length is 13 residues. The CDR3, as DNA: TGTGCCAGCAGTTGGGGACTCTCCTACGAGCAGTACTTC. This sequence encodes CASSWGLSYEQYF.

As concerns this clone: This sample also contains other DNA sequences that code for the same CDR3. This rearrangement joins TRBV27 to TRBJ1-1; D ambiguous. CDR1 MNHEY and CDR2 SMNVEV come from the germline V gene (reference sequence). The length of the CDR3 is 15 residues. The V gene lost 8 bases and the J gene lost 1 base, with 17 bases spanning the gap. CDR3 coding DNA: TGTGCCAGCTGGGAGCCAGGTGGTTGGAACACTGAAGCTTTCTTT. It translates to CASWEPGGWNTEAFF.

About this clone: The sample carries other DNA sequences with the same CDR3. The genes are TRBV3-1 (or the pseudogene TRBV3-2) and TRBJ2-3, with D hard to call. The V gene's germline CDR1 is LGHDT and CDR2 YNNKEL (reference sequence). V was shortened by 1 base and J by 2 bases, with 7 bases between the two germline ends. There are 14 residues in the CDR3. The DNA of the CDR3 is TGTGCCAGCAGCCAAGGACTGATCACAGATACGCAGTATTTT. It encodes CASSQGLITDTQYF.

The V gene is TRBV7-9, the J gene TRBJ2-1, with D possibly being TRBD2 (6 bases). V was trimmed by 10 bases and J by 2 bases, leaving 12 bases between them. The CDR3 covers 13 residues. Germline-derived CDR1 and CDR2 are SEHNR and FQNEAQ (reference sequence). CDR3 bases: TGTGCCACCGGAGGGTTAACCTACAATGAGCAGTTCTTC. This sequence encodes CATGGLTYNEQFF.

The chain employs TRBV19 and TRBJ2-4; TRBD2 matches at 7 bases. CDR3 length: 14 amino acids. V gave up 2 bases and J gave up 6 bases; unmatched junction bases: 4. The germline V gene encodes CDR1 LNHDA and CDR2 SQIVND (reference sequence). The CDR3 region is CASSITGRGNIQYF. In DNA, the CDR3 is TGTGCCAGTAGTATAACGGGGAGGGGAAACATTCAGTACTTC.

The V call is TRBV27, the J call TRBJ2-7; D might be TRBD1 (7 bases). Trimming shortened V by 2 bases and J by 3 bases, and 20 bases separated the two germline ends. Germline CDR1 and CDR2: MNHEY and SMNVEV (reference sequence). This CDR3 contains 17 residues. The CDR3 sequence: CASSLNRRDSRIYEQYF. The CDR3 region has the DNA TGTGCCAGCAGTTTAAATAGGCGGGACAGCCGAATCTACGAGCAGTACTTC.

This clone has a handful of counts. The V call is TRBV27, the J call TRBJ1-5, with D unresolved. This CDR3 is built from 14 residues. Trimming removed 4 bases from V and 2 bases from J, with 9 bases in between. Germline CDR1 reads MNHEY; CDR2 reads SMNVEV (reference sequence). The chain's CDR3 is CASSSSVRNQPQHF. CDR3 in DNA: TGTGCCAGCAGTTCCTCTGTCCGCAATCAGCCCCAGCATTTT.

The genes are TRBV5-1 and TRBJ2-1; TRBD2 matches 8 bases. This CDR3 is 15 amino acids long. Germline V gene data show CDR1 as SGHRS and CDR2 as YFSETQ. Trimming took 0 bases from V and 9 from J; bases not matched to a gene: 8. The CDR3 region is CASSLGSGASGEQFF. CDR3 sequence (DNA): TGCGCCAGCAGCTTGGGTAGCGGGGCTTCCGGTGAGCAGTTCTTC. Full variable domain (outside the CDR3, taken from reference TRBV5-1 and TRBJ2-1): KAGVTQTPRYLIKTRGQQVTLSCSPISGHRSVSWYQQTPGQGLQFLFEYFSETQRNKGNFPGRFSGRQFSNSRSEMNVSTLELGDSALYLCASSLGSGASGEQFFGPGTRLTVL.

The chain couples TRBV12-3 or TRBV12-4 to TRBJ2-5, with D maybe TRBD1 (5 bases). Trimming removed 3 bases from V and 4 bases from J, with 9 bases in between. This CDR3 contains 13 residues. DNA of the CDR3: TGTGCCAGCAGTTTGGCCAGGGCAGAGACCCAGTACTTC. Encoded protein: CASSLARAETQYF.

This clone was seen more than once but under ten times. This rearrangement joins TRBV2 to TRBJ2-7; no clear D. From germline, CDR1 is SNHLY and CDR2 FYNNEI. V was trimmed by 5 bases and J by 3 bases, leaving 11 bases between them. The CDR3 has 13 amino acids. CDR3 DNA sequence: TGTGCCAGCAGTTATGACACTTACTACGAGCAGTACTTC. This gives the protein CASSYDTYYEQYF. Full variable domain (remainder filled in from reference TRBV2 and TRBJ2-7): EPEVTQTPSHQVTQMGQEVILRCVPISNHLYFYWYRQILGQKVEFLVSFYNNEISEKSEIFDDQFSVERPDGSNFTLKIRSTKLEDSAMYFCASSYDTYYEQYFGPGTRLTVT.